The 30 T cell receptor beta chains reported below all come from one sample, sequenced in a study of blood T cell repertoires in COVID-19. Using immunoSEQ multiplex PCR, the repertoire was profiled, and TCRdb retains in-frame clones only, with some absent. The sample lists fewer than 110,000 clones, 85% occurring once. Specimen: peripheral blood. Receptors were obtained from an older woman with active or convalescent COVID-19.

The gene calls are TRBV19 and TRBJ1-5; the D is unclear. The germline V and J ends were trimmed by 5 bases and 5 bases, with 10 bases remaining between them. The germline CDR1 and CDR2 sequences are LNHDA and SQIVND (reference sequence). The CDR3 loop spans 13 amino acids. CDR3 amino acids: CASSYDGDQPQHF. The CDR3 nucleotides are TGTGCCAGTAGTTATGACGGGGATCAGCCCCAGCATTTT.

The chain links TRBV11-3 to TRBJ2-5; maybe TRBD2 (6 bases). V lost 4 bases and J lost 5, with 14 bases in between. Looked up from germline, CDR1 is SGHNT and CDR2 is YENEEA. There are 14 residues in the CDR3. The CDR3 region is CASSSIGGSETQYF. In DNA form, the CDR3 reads TGTGCCAGCAGCTCCATAGGAGGGTCGGAGACCCAGTACTTC.

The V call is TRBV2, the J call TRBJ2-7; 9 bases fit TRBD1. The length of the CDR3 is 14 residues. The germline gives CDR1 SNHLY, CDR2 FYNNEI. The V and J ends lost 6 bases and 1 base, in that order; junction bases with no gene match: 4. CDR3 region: CASRGTGLSYEQYF. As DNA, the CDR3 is TGTGCCAGCAGGGGGACAGGGCTGTCCTACGAGCAGTACTTC.

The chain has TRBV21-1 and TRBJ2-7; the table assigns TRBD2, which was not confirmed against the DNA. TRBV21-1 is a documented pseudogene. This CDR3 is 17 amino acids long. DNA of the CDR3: TGTGCCAGCAGCCCCCAAACTAGCGGGAGCAGCTCCTACGAGCAGTACTTC. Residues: CASSPQTSGSSSYEQYF.

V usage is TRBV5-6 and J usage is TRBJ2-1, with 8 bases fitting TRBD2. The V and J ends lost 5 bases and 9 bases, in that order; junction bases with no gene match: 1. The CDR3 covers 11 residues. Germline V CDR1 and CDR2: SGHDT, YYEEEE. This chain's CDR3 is CASRLAGEQFF. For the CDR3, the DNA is TGTGCCAGCAGGCTAGCGGGTGAGCAGTTCTTC. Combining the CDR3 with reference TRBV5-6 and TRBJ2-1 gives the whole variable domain DAGVTQSPTHLIKTRGQQVTLRCSPKSGHDTVSWYQQALGQGPQFIFQYYEEEERQRGNFPDRFSGHQFPNYSSELNVNALLLGDSALYLCASRLAGEQFFGPGTRLTVL.

The CDR3 DNA follows: TGTGCCAGCAGTAAGGGGCTGGCGGGAGGCGAGCAGTACTTC. It yields the protein CASSKGLAGGEQYF. This chain connects TRBV6-5 to TRBJ2-7; 8 nucleotides agree with TRBD2. After removal of 5 bases from V and 6 bases from J, the junction contained 9 bases not matched to a gene. The CDR3 has 14 residues. CDR1 and CDR2 from the germline V gene are MNHEY and SVGAGI.

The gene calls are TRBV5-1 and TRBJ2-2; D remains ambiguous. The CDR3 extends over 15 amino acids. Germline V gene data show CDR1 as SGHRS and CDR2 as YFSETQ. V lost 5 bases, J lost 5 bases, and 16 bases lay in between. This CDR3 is CASSSVQLGTGELFF. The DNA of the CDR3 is TGCGCCAGCAGTTCTGTACAGCTCGGTACCGGGGAGCTGTTTTTT.

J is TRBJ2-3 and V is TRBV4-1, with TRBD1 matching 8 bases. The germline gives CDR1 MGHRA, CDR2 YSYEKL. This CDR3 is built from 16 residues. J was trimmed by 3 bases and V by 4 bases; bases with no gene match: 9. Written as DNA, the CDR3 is TGCGCCAGCAGCCTCCAGGGGGCTGGTAGGACAGATACGCAGTATTTT. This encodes CASSLQGAGRTDTQYF.

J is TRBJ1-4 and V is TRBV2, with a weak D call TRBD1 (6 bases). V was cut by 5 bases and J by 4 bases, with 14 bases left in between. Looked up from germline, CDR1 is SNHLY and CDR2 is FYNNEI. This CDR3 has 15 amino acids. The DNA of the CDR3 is TGTGCCAGCAGTACGGGGGGCAATGGTAATGAAAAACTGTTTTTT. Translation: CASSTGGNGNEKLFF.

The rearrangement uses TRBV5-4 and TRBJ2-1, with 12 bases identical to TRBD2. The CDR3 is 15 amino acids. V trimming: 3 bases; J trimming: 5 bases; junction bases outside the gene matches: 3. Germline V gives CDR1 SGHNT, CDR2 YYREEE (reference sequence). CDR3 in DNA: TGTGCCAGCAGCTCGCTAGCGGGAGGGCACAATGAGCAGTTCTTC. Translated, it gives CASSSLAGGHNEQFF. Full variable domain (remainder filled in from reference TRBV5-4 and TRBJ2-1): ETGVTQSPTHLIKTRGQQVTLRCSSQSGHNTVSWYQQALGQGPQFIFQYYREEENGRGNFPPRFSGLQFPNYSSELNVNALELDDSALYLCASSSLAGGHNEQFFGPGTRLTVL.

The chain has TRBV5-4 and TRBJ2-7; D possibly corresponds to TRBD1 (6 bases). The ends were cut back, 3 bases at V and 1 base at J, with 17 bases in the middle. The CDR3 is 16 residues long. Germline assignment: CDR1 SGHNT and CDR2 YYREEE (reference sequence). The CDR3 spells CASSSLGRGISYEQYF. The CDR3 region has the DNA TGTGCCAGCAGCTCACTTGGAAGGGGGATTTCCTACGAGCAGTACTTC.

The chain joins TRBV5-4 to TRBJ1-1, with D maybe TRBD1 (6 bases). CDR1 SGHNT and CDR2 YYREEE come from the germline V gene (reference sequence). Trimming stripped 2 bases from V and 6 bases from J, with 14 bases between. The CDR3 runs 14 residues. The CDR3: CASSFGQTTAEAFF. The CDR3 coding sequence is TGTGCCAGCAGCTTCGGACAGACAACAGCTGAAGCTTTCTTT.

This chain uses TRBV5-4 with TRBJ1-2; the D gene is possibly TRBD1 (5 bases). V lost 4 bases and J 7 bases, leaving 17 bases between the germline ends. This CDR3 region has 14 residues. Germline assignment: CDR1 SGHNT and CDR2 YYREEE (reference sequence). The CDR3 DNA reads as TGTGCCAGCAGCCGCGAATCTGGGGGGGGTGGCTACACCTTC. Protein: CASSRESGGGGYTF.

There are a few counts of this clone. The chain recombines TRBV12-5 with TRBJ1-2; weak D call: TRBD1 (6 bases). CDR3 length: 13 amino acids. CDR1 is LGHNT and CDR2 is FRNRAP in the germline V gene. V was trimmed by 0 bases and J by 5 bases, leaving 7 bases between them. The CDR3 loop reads CASGLVQGYGYTF. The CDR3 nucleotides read TGTGCTAGTGGTTTGGTACAGGGTTATGGCTACACCTTC.

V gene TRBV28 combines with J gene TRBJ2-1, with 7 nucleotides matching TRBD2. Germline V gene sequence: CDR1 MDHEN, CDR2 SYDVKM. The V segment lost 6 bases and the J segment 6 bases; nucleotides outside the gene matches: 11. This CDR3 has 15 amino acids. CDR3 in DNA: TGTGCCAGCAGCGTTTCCGGGACTAACTTCAATGAGCAGTTCTTC. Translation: CASSVSGTNFNEQFF.

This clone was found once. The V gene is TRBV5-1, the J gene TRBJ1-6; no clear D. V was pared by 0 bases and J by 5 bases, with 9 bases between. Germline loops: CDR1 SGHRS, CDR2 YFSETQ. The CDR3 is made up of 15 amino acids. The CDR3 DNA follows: TGCGCCAGCAGCTTGGGGGCGGGAAATAATTCACCCCTCCACTTT. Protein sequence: CASSLGAGNNSPLHF.

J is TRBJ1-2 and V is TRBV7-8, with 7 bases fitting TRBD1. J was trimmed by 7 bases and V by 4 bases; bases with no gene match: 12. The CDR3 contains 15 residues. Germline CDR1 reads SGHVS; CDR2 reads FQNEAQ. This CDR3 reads CASSWGQPQRGGYTF. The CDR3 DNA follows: TGTGCCAGCAGCTGGGGACAGCCTCAACGGGGTGGCTACACCTTC.

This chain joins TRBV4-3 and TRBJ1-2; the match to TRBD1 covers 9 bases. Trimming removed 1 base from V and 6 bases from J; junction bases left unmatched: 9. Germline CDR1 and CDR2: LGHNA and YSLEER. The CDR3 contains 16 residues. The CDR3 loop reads CASSQVGSDRGNGYTF. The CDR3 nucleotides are TGCGCCAGCAGCCAAGTGGGTAGTGACAGGGGGAATGGCTACACCTTC.

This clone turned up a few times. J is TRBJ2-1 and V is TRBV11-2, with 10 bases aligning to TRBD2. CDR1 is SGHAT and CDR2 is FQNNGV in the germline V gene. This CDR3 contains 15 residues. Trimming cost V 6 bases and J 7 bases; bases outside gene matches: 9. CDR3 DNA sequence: TGTGCCAGCAGGTACAGCGGGGGGGCGGTTAATGAGCAGTTCTTC. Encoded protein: CASRYSGGAVNEQFF.

The CDR3 region is CASSLGGTGDQPQHF. The CDR3 DNA sequence: TGCGCCAGCAGCTTGGGGGGGACAGGGGATCAGCCCCAGCATTTT. V gene TRBV5-1 combines with J gene TRBJ1-5, with 10 bases fitting TRBD1. This CDR3 is 15 amino acids long. Germline V gene sequence: CDR1 SGHRS, CDR2 YFSETQ. J was trimmed by 5 bases and V by 0 bases; bases with no gene match: 2.

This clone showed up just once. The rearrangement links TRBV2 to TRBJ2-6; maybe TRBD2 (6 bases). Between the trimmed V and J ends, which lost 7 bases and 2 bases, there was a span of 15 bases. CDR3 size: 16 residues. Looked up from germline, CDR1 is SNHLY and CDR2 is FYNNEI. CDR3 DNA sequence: TGTGCCAGCACTTATGCCGGGGGTGCTGGGGCCAACGTCCTGACTTTC. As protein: CASTYAGGAGANVLTF.

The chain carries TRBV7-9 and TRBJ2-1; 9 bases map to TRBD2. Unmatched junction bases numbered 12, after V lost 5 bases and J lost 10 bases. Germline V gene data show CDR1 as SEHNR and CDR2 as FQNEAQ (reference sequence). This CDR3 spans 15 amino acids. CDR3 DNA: TGTGCCAGCAGCAATAGCGGGAGCGGCGGGGAAGAGCAGTTCTTC. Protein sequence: CASSNSGSGGEEQFF.

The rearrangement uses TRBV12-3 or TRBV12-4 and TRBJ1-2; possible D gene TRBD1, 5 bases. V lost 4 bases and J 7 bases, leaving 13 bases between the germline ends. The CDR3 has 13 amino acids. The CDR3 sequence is CASSYYQGAGYTF. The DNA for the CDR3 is TGTGCCAGCAGTTATTATCAGGGTGCTGGCTACACCTTC.

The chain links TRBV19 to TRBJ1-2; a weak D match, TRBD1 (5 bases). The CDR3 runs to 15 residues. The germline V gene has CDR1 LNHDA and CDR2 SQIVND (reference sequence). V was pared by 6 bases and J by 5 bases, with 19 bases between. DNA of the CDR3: TGTGCCAGTAGAACCCCGTTCTTGGGGCCTTATGGCTACACCTTC. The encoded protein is CASRTPFLGPYGYTF. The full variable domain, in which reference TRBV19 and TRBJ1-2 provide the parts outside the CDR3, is DGGITQSPKYLFRKEGQNVTLSCEQNLNHDAMYWYRQDPGQGLRLIYYSQIVNDFQKGDIAEGYSVSREKKESFPLTVTSAQKNPTAFYLCASRTPFLGPYGYTFGSGTRLTVV.

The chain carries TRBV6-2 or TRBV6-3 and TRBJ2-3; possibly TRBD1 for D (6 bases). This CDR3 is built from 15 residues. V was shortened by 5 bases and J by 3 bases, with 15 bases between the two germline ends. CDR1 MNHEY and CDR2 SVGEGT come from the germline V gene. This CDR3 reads CASSQATGPTDTQYF. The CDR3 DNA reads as TGTGCCAGCAGTCAAGCGACAGGTCCTACAGATACGCAGTATTTT.

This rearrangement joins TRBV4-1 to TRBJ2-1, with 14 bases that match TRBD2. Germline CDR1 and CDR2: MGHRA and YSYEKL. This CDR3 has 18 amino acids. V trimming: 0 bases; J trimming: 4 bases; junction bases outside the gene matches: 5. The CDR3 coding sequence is TGCGCCAGCAGCCAAGACCCAAGACTAGCGGGGGGGTACAATGAGCAGTTCTTC. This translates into CASSQDPRLAGGYNEQFF.

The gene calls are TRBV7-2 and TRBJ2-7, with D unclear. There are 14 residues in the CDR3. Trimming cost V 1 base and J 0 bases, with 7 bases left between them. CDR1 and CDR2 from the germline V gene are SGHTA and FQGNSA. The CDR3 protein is CASSLVPGSYEQYF. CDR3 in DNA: TGTGCCAGCAGCTTAGTTCCGGGCTCCTACGAGCAGTACTTC.

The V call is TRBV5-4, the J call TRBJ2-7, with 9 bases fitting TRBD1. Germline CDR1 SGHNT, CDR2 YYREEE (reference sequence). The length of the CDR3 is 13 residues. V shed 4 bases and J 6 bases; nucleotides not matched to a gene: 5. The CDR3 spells CASSGWTGAEQYF. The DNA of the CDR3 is TGTGCCAGCAGCGGATGGACAGGGGCCGAGCAGTACTTC.

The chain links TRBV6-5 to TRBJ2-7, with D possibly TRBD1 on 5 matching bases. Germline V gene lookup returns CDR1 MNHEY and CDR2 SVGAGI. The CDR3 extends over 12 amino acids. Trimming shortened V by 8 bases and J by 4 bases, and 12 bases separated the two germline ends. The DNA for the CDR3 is TGTGCCAGCGGACAAACGCGGTACGAGCAGTACTTC. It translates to CASGQTRYEQYF.

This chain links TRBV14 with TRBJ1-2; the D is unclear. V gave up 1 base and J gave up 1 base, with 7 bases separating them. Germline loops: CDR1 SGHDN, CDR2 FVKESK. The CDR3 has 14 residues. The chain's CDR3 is CASSQVRVNYGYTF. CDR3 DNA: TGTGCCAGCAGCCAAGTCCGGGTTAACTATGGCTACACCTTC.